Listed here are 32 T cell receptor beta chains from one sample, sequenced in a study of blood T cells in healthy people across ages. Through a sample-barcoded 5' primer and a J-beta primer mix, a second PCR was run for about 6 to 11 cycles. TCRdb ran MiXCR on the 5' RACE reads and lists one entry per CDR3 protein. The sample lists some 1,000,000 distinct CDR3 sequences, less than 25% occurring once. These data are also associated with another study on T cells of mothers and their children.

Sequences were obtained from blood. These receptors all stem from a girl aged 2 to 10 in good health.

A remark on this clonotype: One end of the junction does not line up with germline, which may come from a read error. The V and J genes are TRBV19 and TRBJ2-2; D is unresolved. CDR1 is LNHDA, CDR2 SQIVND, per germline (reference sequence). The CDR3 has 14 residues. CDR3 amino acids: CASSIAGNTGELFF. The CDR3, as DNA: TGCGCCAGTAGTATAGCCGGGAACACCGGGGAGCTGTTTTTT. Looking up the rest from reference TRBV19 and TRBJ2-2 gives the full variable domain: DGGITQSPKYLFRKEGQNVTLSCEQNLNHDAMYWYRQDPGQGLRLIYYSQIVNDFQKGDIAEGYSVSREKKESFPLTVTSAQKNPTAFYLCASSIAGNTGELFFGEGSRLTVL.

This clonotype has a handful of counts. The rearrangement links TRBV7-9 to TRBJ2-3; 9 positions agree with TRBD2. Germline V gene lookup returns CDR1 SEHNR and CDR2 FQNEAQ (reference sequence). The V gene end was trimmed by 3 bases and the J gene end by 2 bases; junction bases not matched to a gene: 6. There are 16 residues in the CDR3. The CDR3 region has the DNA TGTGCCAGCAGCTTCTGGACTAGCGCTCACACAGATACGCAGTATTTT. As protein: CASSFWTSAHTDTQYF.

The table lists this clonotype with a few counts. One end of the junction varies from germline; a read error may be responsible. The V and J genes are TRBV29-1 and TRBJ1-2; D call uncertain. Germline V gene lookup returns CDR1 SQVTM and CDR2 ANQGSEA. CDR3 length: 13 amino acids. The CDR3: CSVEEGNWDGYTF. The CDR3 DNA reads TGCAGCGTCGAAGAGGGCAATTGGGATGGCTACACCTTC.

J is TRBJ2-7 and V is TRBV3-1, with a tentative D call TRBD2 (6 bases). Trimming stripped 3 bases from V and 3 bases from J, with 9 bases between. The V gene's germline CDR1 is LGHDT and CDR2 YNNKEL (reference sequence). The CDR3 is made up of 13 amino acids. The CDR3 nucleotides read TGTGCCAGCAGCCATGCGGGATTCTACGAGCAGTACTTC. Translated, it gives CASSHAGFYEQYF.

As for this clonotype: The junction departs from the called germline gene at one end, perhaps through a read error. The chain combines TRBV7-7 with TRBJ2-1; weak D call: TRBD1 (6 bases). The CDR3 spans 14 residues. In germline, CDR1 is SSHAT, CDR2 FNYEAQ (reference sequence). CDR3 nucleotides: TGTGCTAGCAGCCAAAACGGACAGCCCGATGAGCAGTTCTTC. Its translation: CASSQNGQPDEQFF.

V is TRBV7-6 and J is TRBJ2-3; 14 bases agree with TRBD2. The germline V gene has CDR1 SGHVS and CDR2 FNYEAQ. The CDR3 spans 17 residues. J was trimmed by 3 bases and V by 4 bases; bases with no gene match: 6. CDR3 residues: CASSWGTSGRGTDTQYF. In DNA, the CDR3 is TGTGCCAGCAGCTGGGGGACTAGCGGGAGAGGGACAGATACGCAGTATTTT.

This chain joins TRBV28 and TRBJ2-1, with a weak D call TRBD1 (6 bases). The germline CDR1 and CDR2 sequences are MDHEN and SYDVKM. This CDR3 contains 12 residues. The ends were cut back, 8 bases at V and 13 bases at J, with 18 bases in the middle. CDR3 loop: CASHQGKRPQFF. Here the CDR3 DNA reads TGTGCCAGCCATCAGGGGAAAAGGCCTCAGTTCTTC.

This clonotype has just a few counts. This rearrangement joins TRBV6-5 to TRBJ1-1; 9 bases are a match to TRBD1. The junction had 10 bases not matched to a gene; V was cut back by 6 bases and J by 8 bases. This CDR3 contains 14 residues. Germline-derived CDR1 and CDR2 are MNHEY and SVGAGI. This CDR3 is CASSLTGGYPEAFF. The CDR3 bases are TGTGCCAGCAGCTTAACAGGGGGCTATCCGGAAGCTTTCTTT.

The V and J genes are TRBV24-1 and TRBJ2-1, with TRBD2 matching 9 bases. J lost 4 bases, V lost 1 base, and 1 base had no gene match. Germline lookup yields CDR1 KGHDR and CDR2 SFDVKD. CDR3 size: 15 residues. CDR3 coding DNA: TGTGCCACCAGTGATTTTACTAGCGGGTACAATGAGCAGTTCTTC. This encodes CATSDFTSGYNEQFF.

The V gene is TRBV20-1, the J gene TRBJ2-1; no definite D call. Trimming cost V 3 bases and J 7 bases, with 13 bases left between them. Germline CDR1 DFQATT, CDR2 SNEGSKA (reference sequence). The CDR3 loop spans 13 amino acids. The CDR3 bases are TGCAGTGCTAGTTTTGGACCGTATAATGAGCAGTTCTTC. Translated: CSASFGPYNEQFF.

The chain carries TRBV9 and TRBJ1-1, with a weak D call TRBD1 (6 bases). CDR3 length equals 15 residues. V was pared by 0 bases and J by 1 base, with 10 bases between. The germline V gene has CDR1 SGDLS and CDR2 YYNGEE. CDR3 in amino acids: CASSVVEGENTEAFF. The CDR3 DNA is TGTGCCAGCAGCGTAGTTGAGGGGGAGAACACTGAAGCTTTCTTT. Combining the CDR3 with reference TRBV9 and TRBJ1-1 gives the whole variable domain DSGVTQTPKHLITATGQRVTLRCSPRSGDLSVYWYQQSLDQGLQFLIQYYNGEERAKGNILERFSAQQFPDLHSELNLSSLELGDSALYFCASSVVEGENTEAFFGQGTRLTVV.

The chain uses TRBV14 and TRBJ2-1, with unresolved D. V lost 4 bases to trimming and J lost 8 bases, with 12 bases between them. The CDR3 runs to 13 residues. Germline V gives CDR1 SGHDN, CDR2 FVKESK. In DNA, the CDR3 is TGTGCCAGCAGCCCCCCTTTCACGGATGAGCAGTTCTTC. This encodes CASSPPFTDEQFF.

This clonotype has a handful of counts. The chain is built from TRBV6-2 or TRBV6-3 and TRBJ2-1; the D call may be TRBD1 or TRBD2 (5 bases each). The germline gives CDR1 MNHEY, CDR2 SVGEGT. The V and J ends lost 5 bases and 6 bases respectively, with 20 bases between them. This CDR3 is 16 amino acids long. The CDR3 DNA is TGTGCCAGCAGTCCTATCGATCGACAGAGGGTCAATGAGCAGTTCTTC. The encoded protein is CASSPIDRQRVNEQFF.

In this sample, this clonotype turned up a few times. The chain carries TRBV4-1 and TRBJ2-2; D not certain. Germline loops: CDR1 MGHRA, CDR2 YSYEKL. V lost 4 bases, J lost 0 bases, and 15 bases lay in between. The CDR3 contains 17 residues. CDR3 region: CASSLGRLAANTGELFF. The CDR3 DNA sequence: TGCGCCAGCAGCCTGGGCCGCCTCGCAGCGAACACCGGGGAGCTGTTTTTT.

The rearrangement links TRBV5-1 to TRBJ1-1; D is unresolved. V shed 0 bases and J shed 5 bases, with 14 bases lying between them. Germline V CDR1 and CDR2: SGHRS, YFSETQ. CDR3 length: 15 amino acids. CDR3 DNA: TGCGCCAGCAGCTTGGGAGGCGGCACGAGGACTGAAGCTTTCTTT. Amino acids: CASSLGGGTRTEAFF.

The sample holds a few counts of this clonotype. The chain couples TRBV9 to TRBJ1-1, with TRBD1 as a possible D gene (6 bases). The CDR3 has 16 residues. Germline lookup yields CDR1 SGDLS and CDR2 YYNGEE. The V end was cut by 0 bases, the J end by 5 bases, with 17 bases between. The CDR3 nucleotides are TGTGCCAGCAGCGTAGGAGAGGGGGGGGCGAGGACTGAAGCTTTCTTT. The encoded protein is CASSVGEGGARTEAFF.

This clonotype has at least ten counts. This chain links TRBV10-3 with TRBJ2-3; 7 bases align to TRBD1. The CDR3 spans 18 residues. With 4 bases clipped from V and 0 bases from J, the junction kept 13 bases outside the gene matches. CDR1 is ENHRY and CDR2 is SYGVKD in the germline V gene. CDR3 protein: CAISGPGGKSTSTDTQYF. In DNA, the CDR3 is TGTGCCATCAGTGGGCCAGGGGGAAAGTCCACTAGCACAGATACGCAGTATTTT.

The gene calls are TRBV20-1 and TRBJ2-5; TRBD2 agrees at 9 bases. Germline V gene lookup returns CDR1 DFQATT and CDR2 SNEGSKA (reference sequence). Trimming at V came to 1 base and at J to 0 bases, leaving 12 bases not matched to a gene. The CDR3 sequence is 18 residues long. The CDR3 DNA reads TGCAGTGCTAGAGTGGGCGGGAGGGCTAATCCGTACCAAGAGACCCAGTACTTC. It translates to CSARVGGRANPYQETQYF.

This rearrangement joins TRBV28 to TRBJ2-3, with 8 bases identical to TRBD1. CDR1 and CDR2 (germline): MDHEN, SYDVKM. With V trimmed by 4 bases and J by 10 bases, 13 bases remained unmatched. This CDR3 has 15 residues. CDR3 protein: CASSSDGQGKDPQYF. CDR3 nucleotides: TGTGCCAGCAGTTCAGACGGACAGGGAAAGGATCCGCAGTATTTT.

The table lists this clonotype with a few counts. The chain combines TRBV11-2 with TRBJ1-2; D is unclear. Trimming left V 1 base short and J 8 bases short, with 23 bases between. The CDR3 contains 17 residues. The germline V gene encodes CDR1 SGHAT and CDR2 FQNNGV. The CDR3 DNA is TGTGCCAGCAGCTTAGGCCCTGGGGTTCTTTACCCGTGCGGCTACACCTTC. Protein: CASSLGPGVLYPCGYTF. Based on the CDR3 plus reference TRBV11-2 and TRBJ1-2, the full variable domain is EAGVAQSPRYKIIEKRQSVAFWCNPISGHATLYWYQQILGQGPKLLIQFQNNGVVDDSQLPKDRFSAERLKGVDSTLKIQPAKLEDSAVYLCASSLGPGVLYPCGYTFGSGTRLTVV.

In its sample, this clonotype was seen a few times. The V and J genes are TRBV11-3 and TRBJ2-3; D possibly corresponds to TRBD2 (7 bases). This CDR3 is 15 amino acids long. V lost 6 bases to trimming and J lost 5 bases, with 18 bases between them. Germline V gene lookup returns CDR1 SGHNT and CDR2 YENEEA. In DNA form, the CDR3 reads TGTGCCAGCAGGAATCGGGGGGCCTGGGGAGATACGCAGTATTTT. Translating gives CASRNRGAWGDTQYF.

This sequence joins TRBV7-9 and TRBJ2-7; D gene ambiguous. The germline CDR1 and CDR2 sequences are SEHNR and FQNEAQ (reference sequence). The CDR3 contains 14 residues. Trimming pared 5 bases from V and 2 bases from J, leaving 13 bases between. CDR3 in amino acids: CASSPGPGPYEQYF. CDR3 DNA: TGTGCCAGCAGCCCGGGCCCCGGACCCTACGAGCAGTACTTC.

The rearrangement uses TRBV3-1 and TRBJ1-4; 8 bases match TRBD1. Trimming at V came to 4 bases and at J to 0 bases, leaving 16 bases not matched to a gene. The CDR3 has 20 amino acids. Germline V lookup: CDR1 LGHDT, CDR2 YNNKEL (reference sequence). The chain's CDR3 is CASSLPLKDRGLATNEKLFF. The DNA for the CDR3 is TGTGCCAGCAGCCTTCCCCTAAAAGACAGGGGCCTTGCAACTAATGAAAAACTGTTTTTT.

This clonotype has only a few counts. The junction departs from germline at one end; a sequencing error may be responsible. This chain links TRBV27 with TRBJ2-7, with 8 bases that match TRBD2. The CDR3 loop spans 16 amino acids. CDR1 and CDR2 from the germline V gene are MNHEY and SMNVEV (reference sequence). The CDR3 DNA sequence: TGTGCCAGCAGTTTATCGGTAGCGGGGATCGTCTACGAGCATTACTTC. Translation: CASSLSVAGIVYEHYF.

This clonotype was detected a few times. This chain joins TRBV28 and TRBJ2-5; D is perhaps TRBD1 (6 bases). TRBJ2-1 explains the end of the DNA better; the J call may be wrong. CDR1 and CDR2 from the germline V gene are MDHEN and SYDVKM. This CDR3 spans 17 amino acids. CDR3 amino acids: CASSSVRRGTFYNEQFF. The CDR3 region has the DNA TGTGCCAGCAGTTCCGTTCGTAGGGGGACATTTTACAATGAGCAGTTCTTC.

V usage is TRBV12-3 or TRBV12-4 and J usage is TRBJ1-4, with 7 bases lining up with TRBD1. V gave up 7 bases and J gave up 1 base; unmatched junction bases: 6. The CDR3 loop spans 15 amino acids. The CDR3 protein is CASTLSGGTNEKLFF. The CDR3 nucleotides read TGTGCCAGCACCCTCTCAGGGGGAACTAATGAAAAACTGTTTTTT.

Only a few counts were recorded for this clonotype. The V call is TRBV27, the J call TRBJ2-7; D possibly corresponds to TRBD2 (6 bases). The CDR3 is 12 amino acids. Germline V gene lookup returns CDR1 MNHEY and CDR2 SMNVEV (reference sequence). V was shortened by 8 bases and J by 4 bases, with 12 bases between the two germline ends. The CDR3 region is CASGTRSYEQYF. Written as DNA, the CDR3 is TGTGCCAGCGGGACTCGGAGTTACGAGCAGTACTTC.

The chain links TRBV5-1 to TRBJ1-2, with 11 bases that match TRBD1. With V trimmed by 4 bases and J by 8 bases, 7 bases remained unmatched. The CDR3 is made up of 14 amino acids. The germline V gene encodes CDR1 SGHRS and CDR2 YFSETQ. The CDR3 nucleotides are TGCGCCAGCAGCGCCGGACAGGGGGCTCAGGGCTACACCTTC. Its translation is CASSAGQGAQGYTF. Filled out from reference TRBV5-1 and TRBJ1-2, the complete variable domain reads KAGVTQTPRYLIKTRGQQVTLSCSPISGHRSVSWYQQTPGQGLQFLFEYFSETQRNKGNFPGRFSGRQFSNSRSEMNVSTLELGDSALYLCASSAGQGAQGYTFGSGTRLTVV.

Details on this clonotype: This is likely a read error, given that the CDR3 carries no conserved phenylalanine or tryptophan at its end. This chain uses TRBV4-1 with TRBJ2-5, with D perhaps TRBD1 (6 bases). Trimming left V 0 bases short and J 11 bases short, with 19 bases between. Germline V gene lookup returns CDR1 MGHRA and CDR2 YSYEKL. This CDR3 is built from 15 residues. In DNA, the CDR3 is TGCGCCAGCAGCCAAGATTGGGGGCTAGCCTTACCGCAGTACTCC. Translation: CASSQDWGLALPQYS.

This clonotype has only a few counts. V gene TRBV7-2 combines with J gene TRBJ1-4; D not certain. Trimming left V 5 bases short and J 0 bases short, with 7 bases between. The CDR3 is 14 residues long. The germline gives CDR1 SGHTA, CDR2 FQGNSA. The CDR3 reads CASSRAATNEKLFF. The DNA of the CDR3 is TGTGCCAGCAGCAGGGCAGCAACTAATGAAAAACTGTTTTTT.

This clonotype occurred a few times. The conserved phenylalanine or tryptophan normally closing the CDR3 is absent here, so this likely arose from a read error. This chain joins TRBV20-1 and TRBJ2-3, with unresolved D. V dropped 1 base and J dropped 4 bases, with 12 bases sitting between them. In germline, CDR1 is DFQATT, CDR2 SNEGSKA (reference sequence). The CDR3 covers 14 residues. The CDR3 is CSARVGVTADTQYL. The CDR3 DNA reads as TGCAGTGCTAGAGTCGGAGTGACGGCAGATACGCAGTATCTT.

As DNA, the CDR3 is TGTGCCAGCAGTTTATGGGGAAGCACAGATACGCAGTATTTT. Its translation is CASSLWGSTDTQYF. The chain recombines TRBV27 with TRBJ2-3, with D unclear. The V end lost 1 base, the J end lost 0 bases, and 5 bases lay between the germline ends. Looked up from germline, CDR1 is MNHEY and CDR2 is SMNVEV (reference sequence). CDR3 length equals 14 residues.